These 10 T cell receptor beta chains were all obtained from the same sample, sequenced in a study of OX40 agonist ivuxolimab in advanced cancers. Generated by immunoSEQ multiplex PCR, the TCRdb table keeps only in-frame clones and is missing some. The data contain 85,000 to 100,000 clones, approximately 85% of them singletons. The sequences come from CD4+ or CD8+ T cells sorted from blood, collected in a trial of the OX40 agonist ivuxolimab. These receptors all come from an adult with an advanced solid tumor such as melanoma, head and neck, liver or kidney cancer.

The chain joins TRBV11-2 to TRBJ2-3, with D perhaps TRBD2 (5 bases). Trimming shortened V by 4 bases and J by 2 bases, and 10 bases separated the two germline ends. CDR1 and CDR2 (germline): SGHAT, FQNNGV. This CDR3 is 14 amino acids long. The CDR3 DNA reads TGTGCCAGCAGCTCTCTCGGGATCACAGATACGCAGTATTTT. Translated, it gives CASSSLGITDTQYF.

V is TRBV7-2 and J is TRBJ2-7, with D possibly matching TRBD2 (5 bases). In germline, CDR1 is SGHTA, CDR2 FQGNSA. Trimming left V 3 bases short and J 4 bases short, with 13 bases between. This CDR3 comprises 14 residues. CDR3 protein: CASSLDFQTYEQYF. The DNA for the CDR3 is TGTGCCAGCAGCTTGGACTTCCAGACTTACGAGCAGTACTTC.

This chain connects TRBV10-3 to TRBJ2-1; perhaps TRBD2 as D (6 bases). Germline CDR1 is ENHRY and CDR2 is SYGVKD. The CDR3 totals 11 residues. Trimming cost V 11 bases and J 9 bases, with 14 bases left between them. In DNA, the CDR3 is TGTGCCGCCGGCGGGACTCGTGAGCAGTTCTTC. Amino acids: CAAGGTREQFF.

The chain recombines TRBV7-2 with TRBJ2-3; 12 nucleotides align to TRBD2. Germline V lookup: CDR1 SGHTA, CDR2 FQGNSA. This CDR3 has 19 residues. The V gene end was trimmed by 2 bases and the J gene end by 1 base; junction bases not matched to a gene: 10. The CDR3 DNA reads TGTGCCAGCAGCTTAAGGCTAGCGGGAGGGCCGGTTGGCACAGATACGCAGTATTTT. Its protein product is CASSLRLAGGPVGTDTQYF.

This sequence joins TRBV12-5 and TRBJ2-7; no clear D gene. V lost 2 bases, J lost 6 bases, and 11 bases lay in between. The germline gives CDR1 LGHNT, CDR2 FRNRAP. CDR3 length equals 13 residues. The CDR3 is CASGLSTPSEQYF. In nucleotides, the CDR3 is TGTGCTAGTGGTTTGTCGACCCCTTCCGAGCAGTACTTC.

The chain has TRBV11-3 and TRBJ2-7; a possible D gene is TRBD1 (5 bases). The CDR3 length is 13 residues. Trimming removed 4 bases from V and 4 bases from J, with 11 bases in between. The germline V gene encodes CDR1 SGHNT and CDR2 YENEEA. CDR3 sequence (DNA): TGTGCCAGCAGCTCCATTGACAGTTACGAGCAGTACTTC. Protein sequence: CASSSIDSYEQYF.

V gene TRBV27 combines with J gene TRBJ2-1, with D tentatively TRBD2 (6 bases). Looked up from germline, CDR1 is MNHEY and CDR2 is SMNVEV (reference sequence). Trimming stripped 4 bases from V and 1 base from J, with 11 bases between. This CDR3 comprises 15 residues. CDR3 nucleotides: TGTGCCAGCAGTTCCGCGGGGTCATCCTACAATGAGCAGTTCTTC. Translating it yields CASSSAGSSYNEQFF.

The rearrangement joins TRBV7-2 to TRBJ1-1; 9 nucleotides agree with TRBD1. Per germline, CDR1 SGHTA and CDR2 FQGNSA. J gave up 4 bases and V 3 bases, and 6 bases lay outside the gene matches. The CDR3 totals 15 residues. CDR3 sequence (DNA): TGTGCCAGCAGCTTCTACAGGGGGCAGGGCACTGAAGCTTTCTTT. It encodes CASSFYRGQGTEAFF.

A note on this clone: At the DNA level, this CDR3 is encoded by other sequences in the same sample as well. This chain links TRBV4-1 with TRBJ2-4; D unclear. The CDR3 is 16 amino acids. Germline CDR1 and CDR2: MGHRA and YSYEKL. V lost 0 bases, J lost 0 bases, and 9 bases lay in between. The CDR3 DNA follows: TGCGCCAGCAGCCAAGAGGAGCGACTAGCCAAAAACATTCAGTACTTC. Translating gives CASSQEERLAKNIQYF.

The rearrangement uses TRBV18 and TRBJ2-1, with 10 bases lining up with TRBD2. Trimming took 5 bases from V and 5 from J; bases not matched to a gene: 3. CDR1 is KGHSH and CDR2 is LQKENI in the germline V gene. CDR3 length: 14 residues. CDR3 region: CASSEGLADNEQFF. The DNA of the CDR3 is TGTGCCAGCTCAGAAGGACTAGCGGACAATGAGCAGTTCTTC. The full variable domain, completed using reference TRBV18 and TRBJ2-1, is NAGVMQNPRHLVRRRGQEARLRCSPMKGHSHVYWYRQLPEEGLKFMVYLQKENIIDESGMPKERFSAEFPKEGPSILRIQQVVRGDSAAYFCASSEGLADNEQFFGPGTRLTVL.